This T cell receptor (beta chain) emerged from a study of identical twins. A single record per CDR3 protein comes from TCRdb applying MiXCR to the 5' RACE reads. The table has 400,000 to 500,000 distinct CDR3 sequences, less than 20% seen once; the top ten hold around 10%. Germline CDR1 reads WSHSY; CDR2 reads SAAADI. V shed 6 bases and J 9 bases; nucleotides not matched to a gene: 10. The CDR3 extends over 15 amino acids. The chain couples TRBV10-2 to TRBJ2-2; 10 positions agree with TRBD1. Sequencing used naive T cells sorted from blood. The sequence was obtained from a man in his fifties in good health. The CDR3 here is CASREDRGKTRELFF. As DNA, the CDR3 is TGCGCCAGCAGAGAGGACAGGGGGAAGACCAGGGAGCTGTTTTTT.